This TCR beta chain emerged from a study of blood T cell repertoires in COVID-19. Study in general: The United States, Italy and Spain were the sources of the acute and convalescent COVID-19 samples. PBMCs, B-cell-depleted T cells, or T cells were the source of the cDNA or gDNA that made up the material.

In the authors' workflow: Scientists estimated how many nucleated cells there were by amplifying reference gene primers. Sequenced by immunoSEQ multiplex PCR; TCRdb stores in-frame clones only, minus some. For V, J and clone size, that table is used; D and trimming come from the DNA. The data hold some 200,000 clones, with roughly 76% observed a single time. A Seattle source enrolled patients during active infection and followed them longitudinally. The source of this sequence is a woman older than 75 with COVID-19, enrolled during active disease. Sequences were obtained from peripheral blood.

The CDR3 is CASSTWGLETQYF. The CDR3, as DNA: TGTGCCAGCAGTACGTGGGGGCTAGAGACCCAGTACTTC. J is TRBJ2-5 and V is TRBV27, with TRBD1 as a possible D gene (6 bases). The CDR3 covers 13 residues. The V gene's germline CDR1 is MNHEY and CDR2 SMNVEV (reference sequence). Trimming pared 5 bases from V and 4 bases from J, leaving 11 bases between.